The rows below give T cell receptor beta chains drawn from one sample of a study of T cell repertoires in cytomegalovirus infection. Their antigens remain unidentified. MiXCR, applied by TCRdb to the reads, yields one record per CDR3 protein. The sample holds approximately 470,000 distinct CDR3 sequences, approximately 42% seen once. The sample here was cultured PBMCs, taken from culture after CMV antigen stimulation. Receptor source: a human donor in good health (CMV status not recorded). Some clones in this sample may be carry-over from other donors' samples. The CDR3 runs from the conserved cysteine through the conserved F or W. A D gene is named only where the DNA matches it firmly. Clone size is not always given. Where it is, it says once, few, many or a class for expanded clones.

clone_size,v_call,j_call,d_call,cdr3_aa,cdr3_nt
.,TRBV20-1,TRBJ2-1,TRBD2,CSPLSGDYYNEQFF,TGCAGTCCTCTGAGCGGGGATTATTACAATGAGCAGTTCTTC
.,TRBV14,TRBJ2-1,.,CASSTGTRAYNEQFF,TGTGCCAGCAGCACCGGGACGCGAGCCTACAATGAGCAGTTCTTC
.,TRBV4-2,TRBJ2-6,TRBD1,CASSTDRVGRSGANVLTF,TGTGCCAGCAGCACGGACAGGGTGGGAAGGTCTGGGGCCAACGTCCTGACTTTC
few,TRBV4-2,TRBJ1-2,.,CASSHWGGARMDSGYTF,TGTGCCAGCAGCCATTGGGGGGGTGCCAGGATGGACTCTGGCTACACCTTC
.,TRBV12-3/TRBV12-4,TRBJ2-1,TRBD2,CASSFLTSGGAGEQFF,TGTGCCAGCAGTTTTCTCACTAGCGGGGGGGCCGGGGAGCAGTTCTTC
.,TRBV6-5,TRBJ2-1,TRBD2,CASSKGRITSGDYNEQFF,TGTGCCAGCAGCAAGGGGCGCATCACTAGCGGAGACTACAATGAGCAGTTCTTC
once,TRBV10-1,TRBJ2-3,.,CASSEDRLSDTQYF,TGCGCCAGCAGTGAGGACAGACTGTCAGATACGCAGTATTTT
.,TRBV18,TRBJ1-2,TRBD1,CASSLRQGPGPYGYTF,TGTGCCAGCTCACTCCGACAGGGCCCAGGGCCATATGGCTACACCTTC
few,TRBV7-6,TRBJ1-2,.,CASSLQGDGYTF,TGTGCCAGCAGCTTACAGGGAGATGGCTACACCTTC
.,TRBV6-1,TRBJ2-5,.,CASSRDRDIQETQYF,TGTGCCAGCAGTCGTGACCGGGACATTCAAGAGACCCAGTACTTC
.,TRBV29-1,TRBJ2-7,.,CSAHGAAYEQYF,TGCAGCGCACATGGGGCAGCCTACGAGCAGTACTTC
few,TRBV7-2,TRBJ2-1,.,CASSLDGAKSNEQFF,TGTGCCAGCAGCTTAGACGGGGCTAAGTCCAATGAGCAGTTCTTC
.,TRBV7-9,TRBJ1-2,.,CASSSHRNYGYTF,TGTGCCAGCAGCTCGCACCGGAACTATGGCTACACCTTC
few,TRBV12-3/TRBV12-4,TRBJ1-6,.,CASTDDSSYNSPLHF,TGTGCCAGCACAGACGATAGCTCCTATAATTCACCCCTCCACTTT
few,TRBV10-3,TRBJ2-7,.,CAISRESSYEQYF,TGTGCCATCAGCAGAGAGAGCTCCTACGAGCAGTACTTC
many,TRBV7-2,TRBJ2-7,TRBD1,CASSTVGTAAYEQYF,TGTGCCAGCAGCACCGTCGGGACAGCTGCCTACGAGCAGTACTTC
few,TRBV7-9,TRBJ2-1,TRBD2,CASSLGGGTRYEQFF,TGTGCCAGCAGCTTAGGCGGGGGGACTAGATATGAGCAGTTCTTC
once,TRBV27,TRBJ2-2,.,CASSSDRPGELFF,TGTGCCAGCAGCTCTGACAGGCCCGGGGAGCTGTTTTTT
many,TRBV7-2,TRBJ2-7,TRBD1,CASSWDSTASSYEQYF,TGTGCCAGCAGCTGGGACAGCACCGCTAGCTCCTACGAGCAGTACTTC
few,TRBV7-6,TRBJ2-3,TRBD2,CASSLAGGAGGRDTQYF,TGTGCCAGCAGCTTAGCGGGAGGGGCGGGGGGGCGAGATACGCAGTATTTT
.,TRBV7-2,TRBJ2-7,.,CASSLVAWGREQYF,TGTGCCAGCAGCTTAGTGGCCTGGGGGCGTGAGCAGTACTTC
.,TRBV6-1,TRBJ2-3,TRBD2,CASSEGLAANLDTQYF,TGTGCCAGCAGTGAAGGACTAGCGGCTAACCTAGATACGCAGTATTTT
few,TRBV20-1,TRBJ2-7,TRBD2,CSARIPTSGSYEQYF,TGCAGTGCTAGAATACCGACTAGCGGGTCCTACGAGCAGTACTTC
.,TRBV18,TRBJ2-5,.,CASSAGVETQYF,TGTGCCAGCTCAGCAGGGGTGGAGACCCAGTACTTC
.,TRBV20-1,TRBJ2-1,TRBD1,CSASSGGADNEQFF,TGCAGTGCCAGTTCAGGGGGCGCGGACAATGAGCAGTTCTTC
.,TRBV28,TRBJ1-1,.,CASWRYINGGKGTEAFF,TGTGCCAGCTGGAGGTATATTAATGGCGGGAAGGGCACTGAAGCTTTCTTT
.,TRBV4-2,TRBJ1-1,.,CASSQGGANNKAFF,TGTGCCAGCAGCCAAGGGGGGGCCAATAACAAAGCTTTCTTT
.,TRBV20-1,TRBJ2-1,.,CSATGGLSYNEQFF,TGCAGTGCTACAGGCGGGTTGTCCTACAATGAGCAGTTCTTC
.,TRBV20-1,TRBJ1-5,.,CSASSLHRDSNQPQHF,TGCAGTGCTAGTTCCCTTCATAGGGATAGCAATCAGCCCCAGCATTTT
.,TRBV15,TRBJ2-2,.,CATSRGQWETGELFF,TGTGCCACCAGCAGAGGACAATGGGAGACCGGGGAGCTGTTTTTT
.,TRBV10-3,TRBJ2-7,.,CAIRSGQTYEQYF,TGTGCCATCAGGTCCGGACAGACCTACGAGCAGTACTTC
.,TRBV10-3,TRBJ2-1,.,CAISDHFSVSSYNEQFF,TGTGCCATCAGTGATCATTTTTCGGTCAGCTCCTACAATGAGCAGTTCTTC
.,TRBV20-1,TRBJ2-5,.,CSARKDSQETQYF,TGCAGTGCTAGGAAGGACAGTCAAGAGACCCAGTACTTC
.,TRBV10-3,TRBJ2-3,.,CAISELSPGADTQYF,TGTGCCATCAGTGAGTTATCCCCAGGGGCAGATACGCAGTATTTT
few,TRBV14,TRBJ2-2,.,CASSPAILGGELFF,TGTGCCAGCAGCCCGGCAATTTTAGGCGGGGAGCTGTTTTTT
few,TRBV7-2,TRBJ2-7,TRBD1,CASSFRTGTTYEQYF,TGTGCCAGCAGCTTCCGGACAGGTACTACCTACGAGCAGTACTTC
.,TRBV7-8,TRBJ2-7,TRBD2,CASSPTGAGGREQYF,TGTGCCAGCAGCCCCACGGGAGCGGGAGGGCGGGAGCAGTACTTC
few,TRBV19,TRBJ2-2,.,CASSRSPDRFNGELFF,TGTGCCAGTAGTCGTAGCCCGGACAGATTCAACGGGGAGCTGTTTTTT
.,TRBV12-3/TRBV12-4,TRBJ2-3,TRBD1,CASSLPSGTGTDTQYF,TGTGCCAGCAGTTTACCTTCAGGGACAGGCACAGATACGCAGTATTTT
few,TRBV19,TRBJ2-2,.,CASSDKNTGELFF,TGTGCCAGTAGTGATAAGAACACCGGGGAGCTGTTTTTT
.,TRBV12-3/TRBV12-4,TRBJ2-1,.,CASINQGHSYNEQFF,TGTGCCAGCATAAACCAGGGGCACTCCTACAATGAGCAGTTCTTC
few,TRBV25-1,TRBJ2-3,.,CASSGPLPGRYTDTQYF,TGTGCCAGCAGCGGTCCCCTCCCAGGGAGGTACACAGATACGCAGTATTTT
.,TRBV15,TRBJ2-7,.,CATSRDLLSGLQYF,TGTGCCACCAGCAGAGATCTCCTGAGCGGGTTGCAGTACTTC
.,TRBV5-4,TRBJ1-1,.,CASSPTARLWGEAFF,TGTGCCAGCAGCCCTACTGCCAGGCTATGGGGTGAAGCTTTCTTT
.,TRBV11-3,TRBJ2-7,TRBD2,CASSPGTSGGAFPYEQYF,TGTGCCAGCAGTCCAGGGACTAGCGGGGGGGCATTCCCCTACGAGCAGTACTTC
few,TRBV2,TRBJ2-7,.,CASSAWQGGAYEQYF,TGTGCCAGCAGTGCTTGGCAGGGGGGCGCCTACGAGCAGTACTTC
few,TRBV6-6,TRBJ2-6,TRBD1,CASSYTAGGGLLSGANVLTF,TGTGCCAGCAGTTATACCGCAGGGGGCGGTCTTCTCTCTGGGGCCAACGTCCTGACTTTC
few,TRBV7-2,TRBJ1-5,.,CASSPLGIKGFQPQHF,TGTGCCAGCAGCCCCCTCGGGATCAAGGGTTTTCAGCCCCAGCATTTT
once,TRBV7-8,TRBJ1-5,.,CASSARGQGYNQPQHF,TGTGCCAGCAGCGCGAGAGGGCAGGGTTACAATCAGCCCCAGCATTTT
.,TRBV6-5,TRBJ2-7,.,CASSYQPRGEQYF,TGTGCCAGCAGTTACCAACCCAGGGGCGAGCAGTACTTC
.,TRBV29-1,TRBJ2-5,.,CSVDRDSQETQYF,TGCAGCGTTGATCGGGACTCCCAAGAGACCCAGTACTTC
.,TRBV12-3/TRBV12-4,TRBJ1-3,.,CASSSGLPGNTIYF,TGTGCCAGCTCCAGCGGACTCCCTGGAAACACCATATATTTT
once,TRBV7-8,TRBJ2-5,TRBD2,CASSLETLAGVQETQYF,TGTGCCAGCAGCTTAGAAACCCTAGCGGGAGTCCAAGAGACCCAGTACTTC
.,TRBV11-2,TRBJ2-5,.,CASSLDRIQETQYF,TGTGCCAGCAGCTTAGACCGGATACAAGAGACCCAGTACTTC